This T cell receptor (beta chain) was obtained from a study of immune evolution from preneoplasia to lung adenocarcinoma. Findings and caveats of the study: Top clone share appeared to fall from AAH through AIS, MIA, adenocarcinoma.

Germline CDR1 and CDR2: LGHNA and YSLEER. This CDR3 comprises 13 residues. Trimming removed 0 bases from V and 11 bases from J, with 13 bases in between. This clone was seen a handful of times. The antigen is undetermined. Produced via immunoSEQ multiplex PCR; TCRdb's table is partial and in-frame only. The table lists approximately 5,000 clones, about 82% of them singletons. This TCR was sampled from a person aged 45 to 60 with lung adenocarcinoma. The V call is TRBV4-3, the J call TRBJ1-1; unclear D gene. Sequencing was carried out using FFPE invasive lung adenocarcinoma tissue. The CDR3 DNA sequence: TGCGCCAGCAGCCAAGATCGGAGAAGGGTTGCTTTCTTT. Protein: CASSQDRRRVAFF.